Below are 17 T cell receptor beta chains sequenced from a single sample in a study of T cell responses to AZD1222 COVID-19 vaccine. TCRdb's copy holds only in-frame clones and misses some; the assay was immunoSEQ multiplex PCR. The data hold more than 150,000 clones, with 85% to 95% observed a single time. The source material was peripheral blood, sampled on day 0 of AZD1222 vaccination. The receptor set was obtained from an adult in good health.

The chain uses TRBV20-1 and TRBJ2-5; D call uncertain. The CDR3 has 14 amino acids. Trimming took off 3 bases at V and 5 bases at J, with 16 bases between the two ends. Per germline, CDR1 DFQATT and CDR2 SNEGSKA (reference sequence). In nucleotides, the CDR3 is TGCAGTGCTAGTTCTGGGCGGTTCGGGGAGACCCAGTACTTC. This translates into CSASSGRFGETQYF.

DNA of the CDR3: TGTGCCAGCAGCCAAACAAAGGTTAGCTATGGCTACACCTTC. It specifies CASSQTKVSYGYTF. This chain uses TRBV5-5 with TRBJ1-2; D ambiguous. V shed 4 bases and J shed 4 bases, with 14 bases lying between them. The length of the CDR3 is 14 residues. Germline-derived CDR1 and CDR2 are SGHKS and YYEKEE (reference sequence).

The chain combines TRBV19 with TRBJ2-7; D not resolved. The CDR3 has 13 amino acids. V was clipped by 0 bases and J by 3 bases, with 6 bases between them. Germline CDR1 and CDR2: LNHDA and SQIVND (reference sequence). The CDR3 nucleotides are TGTGCCAGTAGTATAGATCGACACTACGAGCAGTACTTC. This codes for CASSIDRHYEQYF.

The chain recombines TRBV29-1 with TRBJ1-3, with no clear D. CDR1 SQVTM and CDR2 ANQGSEA come from the germline V gene. The CDR3 length is 14 residues. With 6 bases removed from V and 1 base from J, the gap between germline ends came to 13 bases. The CDR3 sequence is CSVRLASSGNTIYF. CDR3 bases: TGCAGCGTCCGATTAGCTTCGTCTGGAAACACCATATATTTT.

V gene TRBV18 combines with J gene TRBJ1-5, with 7 nucleotides matching TRBD1. The trim removed 1 base at V and 6 bases at J, leaving 6 bases unmatched. The CDR3 contains 15 residues. Germline-derived CDR1 and CDR2 are KGHSH and LQKENI. The CDR3 DNA is TGTGCCAGCTCACCACTGAGGGGGCGAAGTCAGCCCCAGCATTTT. Translating gives CASSPLRGRSQPQHF.

V usage is TRBV27 and J usage is TRBJ1-2; TRBD1 is a possible D gene (5 bases). V shed 11 bases and J shed 0 bases, with 22 bases lying between them. CDR1 is MNHEY, CDR2 SMNVEV, per germline (reference sequence). This CDR3 is 16 amino acids long. The DNA for the CDR3 is TGTGCCCCCGCGCCGACAGTGTGGGCTTCTAACTATGGCTACACCTTC. Amino acid sequence: CAPAPTVWASNYGYTF.

The count of this clone is one. The chain links TRBV27 to TRBJ2-5; D might be TRBD2 (5 bases). The CDR3 consists of 14 residues. Germline V gene lookup returns CDR1 MNHEY and CDR2 SMNVEV (reference sequence). V lost 8 bases and J lost 5, with 18 bases in between. The CDR3 loop is CASPECLLEETQYF. The CDR3 coding sequence is TGTGCCAGCCCCGAATGTTTACTAGAGGAGACCCAGTACTTC.

V and J are TRBV11-1 and TRBJ2-7; the match to TRBD2 covers 7 bases. The CDR3 is made up of 15 amino acids. CDR1 and CDR2 from the germline V gene are SGHAT and FQDESV (reference sequence). With V trimmed by 1 base and J by 7 bases, 10 bases remained unmatched. The CDR3 region has the DNA TGTGCCAGCAGCTTAGAAAGGGACTACAGAGGAGAGCAGTACTTC. Translated, it gives CASSLERDYRGEQYF. Looking up the rest from reference TRBV11-1 and TRBJ2-7 gives the full variable domain: EAEVAQSPRYKITEKSQAVAFWCDPISGHATLYWYRQILGQGPELLVQFQDESVVDDSQLPKDRFSAERLKGVDSTLKIQPAELGDSAMYLCASSLERDYRGEQYFGPGTRLTVT.

J is TRBJ2-1 and V is TRBV6-2 or TRBV6-3; D is possibly TRBD1 or TRBD2 (6 bases each). Germline V CDR1 and CDR2: MNHEY, SVGEGT. CDR3 length equals 16 residues. V gave up 6 bases and J gave up 3 bases, with 18 bases separating them. Here the CDR3 DNA reads TGTGCCAGCAGCTCCCTACAGGGACTGGTCTACAATGAGCAGTTCTTC. Its protein is CASSSLQGLVYNEQFF.

The chain links TRBV6-1 to TRBJ1-2; tentatively, D is TRBD1 (5 bases). CDR1 and CDR2 from the germline V gene are MNHNS and SASEGT. There are 14 residues in the CDR3. V shed 3 bases and J shed 6 bases, with 14 bases lying between them. CDR3 DNA sequence: TGTGCCAGCAGTGACGGGGCACCTACCCATGGCTACACCTTC. Protein: CASSDGAPTHGYTF.

Only one count was recorded for this clone. Written as DNA, the CDR3 is TGCGCCAGCAGCCCGATCGACGAGACGGCTGCTAACTATGGCTACACCTTC. It specifies CASSPIDETAANYGYTF. The chain joins TRBV4-1 to TRBJ1-2; no firm D call. CDR1 and CDR2 (germline): MGHRA, YSYEKL. This CDR3 region has 17 residues. The ends were cut back, 4 bases at V and 0 bases at J, with 18 bases in the middle.

V usage is TRBV7-9 and J usage is TRBJ1-1; D might be TRBD1 (6 bases). Germline V gene data show CDR1 as SEHNR and CDR2 as FQNEAQ (reference sequence). V lost 5 bases, J lost 0 bases, and 22 bases lay in between. The CDR3 has 18 amino acids. CDR3 nucleotides: TGTGCCAGCAGCCCTACTGACAGGCAAAGGGGGATGAACACTGAAGCTTTCTTT. Translated, it gives CASSPTDRQRGMNTEAFF. The full variable domain, rest sourced from reference TRBV7-9 and TRBJ1-1, is DTGVSQNPRHKITKRGQNVTFRCDPISEHNRLYWYRQTLGQGPEFLTYFQNEAQLEKSRLLSDRFSAERPKGSFSTLEIQRTEQGDSAMYLCASSPTDRQRGMNTEAFFGQGTRLTVV.

The chain employs TRBV6-1 and TRBJ1-1; D call uncertain. Germline CDR1 reads MNHNS; CDR2 reads SASEGT. The V end lost 2 bases, the J end lost 0 bases, and 4 bases lay between the germline ends. The CDR3 length is 13 residues. The CDR3 nucleotides read TGTGCCAGCAGTGAAATGGTGAACACTGAAGCTTTCTTT. Translation gives CASSEMVNTEAFF.

The V gene is TRBV18, the J gene TRBJ2-2; possible D gene TRBD2, 5 bases. Germline loops: CDR1 KGHSH, CDR2 LQKENI. Trimming removed 0 bases from V and 6 bases from J, with 5 bases in between. CDR3 length: 13 residues. CDR3 DNA: TGTGCCAGCTCACCACCGAGGGCCGGGGAGCTGTTTTTT. This encodes CASSPPRAGELFF. The variable domain in full, completed from reference TRBV18 and TRBJ2-2, reads NAGVMQNPRHLVRRRGQEARLRCSPMKGHSHVYWYRQLPEEGLKFMVYLQKENIIDESGMPKERFSAEFPKEGPSILRIQQVVRGDSAAYFCASSPPRAGELFFGEGSRLTVL.

The V and J genes are TRBV9 and TRBJ1-2; D is unclear. This CDR3 has 13 amino acids. Between the trimmed V and J ends, which lost 3 bases and 2 bases, there was a span of 8 bases. CDR1 is SGDLS, CDR2 YYNGEE, per germline. Here the CDR3 DNA reads TGTGCCAGCAGCGCCTACAGAAACTATGGCTACACCTTC. Amino acids: CASSAYRNYGYTF.

The chain is built from TRBV4-1 and TRBJ2-7; D is uncertain. Looked up from germline, CDR1 is MGHRA and CDR2 is YSYEKL. V shed 3 bases and J shed 3 bases, with 12 bases lying between them. The CDR3 is 14 amino acids. The CDR3 DNA is TGCGCCAGCAGCCAGATAGGTTTAAACTACGAGCAGTACTTC. Amino acids: CASSQIGLNYEQYF.

The chain combines TRBV7-2 with TRBJ1-2; TRBD1 aligns across 12 bases. The germline V gene encodes CDR1 SGHTA and CDR2 FQGNSA. The V and J ends lost 2 bases and 8 bases, in that order; junction bases with no gene match: 15. The CDR3 length is 18 residues. The CDR3 nucleotides read TGTGCCAGCAGCTTACTCTTGTCCGGGACAGGGGGCGCTGGAGGCTACACCTTC. It translates to CASSLLLSGTGGAGGYTF.